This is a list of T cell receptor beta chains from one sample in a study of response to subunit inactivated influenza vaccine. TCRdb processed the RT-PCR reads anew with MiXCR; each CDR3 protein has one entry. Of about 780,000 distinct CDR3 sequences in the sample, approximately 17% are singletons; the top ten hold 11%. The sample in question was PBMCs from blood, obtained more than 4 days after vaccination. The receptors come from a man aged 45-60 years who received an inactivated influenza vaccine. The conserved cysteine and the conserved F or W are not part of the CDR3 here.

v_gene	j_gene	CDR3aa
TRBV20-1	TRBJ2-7	SALGLAVTYEQY
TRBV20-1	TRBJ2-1	SARELGTSGRAYNEQF
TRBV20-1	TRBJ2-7	SAKTGRAYEQY
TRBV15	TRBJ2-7	ATSIALGEQY
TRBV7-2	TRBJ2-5	ASSGRILETQY
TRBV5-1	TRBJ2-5	ASSWGQGSKETQY
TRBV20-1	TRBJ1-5	SAKGQGAGQTQH
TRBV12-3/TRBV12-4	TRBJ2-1	ASRKTSGGAREQF
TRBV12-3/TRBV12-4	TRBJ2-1	ASRPTGGTYNEQF
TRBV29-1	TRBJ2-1	SVGRINEQF
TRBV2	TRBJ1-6	ASKQGNSPLH
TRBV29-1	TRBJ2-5	SATLGVKETQY
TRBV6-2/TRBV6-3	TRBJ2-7	ASSWTGVSYYEQY
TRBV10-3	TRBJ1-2	AIIGTGGGYT
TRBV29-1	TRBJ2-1	SVEFEGIPTSGSDEQF
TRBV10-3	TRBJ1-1	AISMDMTEAF
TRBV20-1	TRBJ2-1	SAPGARSFYNEQF
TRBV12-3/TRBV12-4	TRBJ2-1	ASTSPREQF
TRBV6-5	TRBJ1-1	ASSYSGGGFNTEAF
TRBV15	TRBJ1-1	ATSRGMGQGGSEAF
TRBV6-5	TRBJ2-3	ASRTGTDTQY
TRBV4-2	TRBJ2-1	ASSQVESSYNEQF
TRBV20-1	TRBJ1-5	SASPVQAFLSQPQH
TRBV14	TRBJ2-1	ASSLGLRNNEQF
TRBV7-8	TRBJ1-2	ASSSGGNRNYGYT